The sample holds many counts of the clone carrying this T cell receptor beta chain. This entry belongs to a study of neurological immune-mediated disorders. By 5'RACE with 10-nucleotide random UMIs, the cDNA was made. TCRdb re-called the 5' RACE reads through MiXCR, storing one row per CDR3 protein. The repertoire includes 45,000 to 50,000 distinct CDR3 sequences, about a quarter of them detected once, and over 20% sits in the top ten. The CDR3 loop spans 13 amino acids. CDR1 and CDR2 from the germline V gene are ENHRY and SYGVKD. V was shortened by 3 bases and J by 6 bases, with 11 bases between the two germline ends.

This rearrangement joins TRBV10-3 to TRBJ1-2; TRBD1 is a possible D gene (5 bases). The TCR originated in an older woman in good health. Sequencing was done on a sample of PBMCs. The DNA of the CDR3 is TGTGCCATCAGTGATCAGGCAGGGAATGGCTACACCTTC. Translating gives CAISDQAGNGYTF.